Following are 30 T cell receptor beta chains from one sample sequenced in a study of vaccination and CD4 T cells after COVID-19. Treatment reported: roughly ten-day PBMC culture with coronavirus spike peptide pools or control peptides (ViraFEST assay). Their recognized antigens are unknown. Oncomine TCR Beta short-read sequencing was applied to DNA from cultured CD4+ T cells. TCRdb recomputed calls from the PCR reads with MiXCR, one row per CDR3 protein. This table holds about 20,000 distinct CDR3 sequences, roughly two fifths found once. The sample comprised CD4+ T cells from blood, cultured in vitro. These receptors were obtained from a human donor who had recovered from COVID-19.

As to this clonotype: One end of the junction is discordant with germline, which a read error may explain. This chain connects TRBV27 to TRBJ2-3; the D is unclear. The CDR3 extends over 15 amino acids. Germline CDR1 and CDR2: MNHEY and SMNVEV (reference sequence). The CDR3 protein is CASSLSRVVADTQYF. The CDR3 DNA reads TGTGCCAGCAGTTTATCTCGGGTGGTGGCAGATACGCAGTACTTT.

The rearrangement joins TRBV28 to TRBJ2-3; D is possibly TRBD1 or TRBD2 (5 bases each). Germline V gene lookup returns CDR1 MDHEN and CDR2 SYDVKM. V dropped 2 bases and J dropped 2 bases, with 11 bases sitting between them. This CDR3 is 15 amino acids long. In DNA form, the CDR3 reads TGTGCCAGCAGTTTAGGGGGTTCCTCCACAGATACGCAGTATTTT. The encoded protein is CASSLGGSSTDTQYF.

This clonotype was counted a few times. This chain uses TRBV20-1 with TRBJ2-7; tentatively, D is TRBD1 or TRBD2 (7 bases each). The CDR3 is made up of 15 amino acids. Trimming stripped 8 bases from V and 0 bases from J, with 20 bases between. Germline CDR1 and CDR2: DFQATT and SNEGSKA (reference sequence). This CDR3 reads CSLLRQGLTSYEQYF. The CDR3 bases are TGCAGTCTACTCCGACAGGGACTAACCTCCTACGAGCAGTACTTC.

Only one count was recorded for this clonotype. This chain joins TRBV7-8 and TRBJ2-1; possible D gene TRBD2, 6 bases. CDR3 length: 14 amino acids. Deletions cut 3 bases from V and 4 bases from J, with 10 bases between. CDR1 and CDR2 (germline): SGHVS, FQNEAQ. CDR3 amino acids: CASSFTSLYNEQFF. As DNA, the CDR3 is TGTGCCAGCAGCTTTACTAGCCTTTACAATGAGCAGTTCTTC.

V and J are TRBV9 and TRBJ2-3, with no clear D. V gave up 3 bases and J gave up 0 bases, with 8 bases separating them. The CDR3 loop spans 14 amino acids. In germline, CDR1 is SGDLS, CDR2 YYNGEE. CDR3 nucleotides: TGTGCCAGCAGCGGGGGTACTAGCACAGATACGCAGTATTTT. Translation gives CASSGGTSTDTQYF.

This clonotype was found a few times. The V gene is TRBV28, the J gene TRBJ2-7; D unresolved. CDR1 is MDHEN and CDR2 is SYDVKM in the germline V gene. The CDR3 totals 11 residues. V was trimmed by 6 bases and J by 4 bases, leaving 7 bases between them. The CDR3 bases are TGTGCCAGCAGAGGACGGTACGAGCAGTACTTC. Its translation is CASRGRYEQYF.

This clonotype was observed a handful of times. This sequence joins TRBV27 and TRBJ2-7, with D perhaps TRBD1 (6 bases). The germline V and J ends were trimmed by 5 bases and 2 bases, with 10 bases remaining between them. This CDR3 contains 13 residues. Germline assignment: CDR1 MNHEY and CDR2 SMNVEV (reference sequence). As DNA, the CDR3 is TGTGCCAGCAGTACGACAGGCCCCTACGAGCAGTACTTC. This sequence encodes CASSTTGPYEQYF.

The genes are TRBV28 and TRBJ1-3, with D uncertain. This CDR3 is 16 amino acids long. Germline CDR1 and CDR2: MDHEN and SYDVKM. The V end lost 2 bases, the J end lost 0 bases, and 11 bases lay between the germline ends. CDR3 loop: CASSLQTPHSGNTIYF. The DNA of the CDR3 is TGTGCCAGCAGTTTACAAACCCCACACTCTGGAAACACCATATATTTT.

This rearrangement joins TRBV6-5 to TRBJ1-2; TRBD1 matches 9 bases. With V trimmed by 2 bases and J by 7 bases, 14 bases remained unmatched. CDR3 length: 17 residues. Germline values: CDR1 MNHEY, CDR2 SVGAGI. The CDR3 region is CASSYRTGATSGVGYTF. The CDR3, as DNA: TGTGCCAGCAGTTACCGGACAGGGGCGACTTCAGGGGTTGGCTACACCTTC.

Worth noting for this clonotype: A junction end diverges from the germline sequence, so it may reflect a read error. The V call is TRBV11-2, the J call TRBJ1-6; perhaps TRBD1 as D (5 bases). Germline V gene lookup returns CDR1 SGHAT and CDR2 FQNNGV. The CDR3 runs to 15 residues. In DNA form, the CDR3 reads TGTGCCAGCAGTTTAGGATTTCGGGCGAGGACACCCCCCCACTTT. The encoded protein is CASSLGFRARTPPHF.

This clonotype has only a few counts. The genes are TRBV2 and TRBJ2-5; 11 bases match TRBD2. Germline V CDR1 and CDR2: SNHLY, FYNNEI. V lost 4 bases, J lost 1 base, and 5 bases stayed unmatched. The CDR3 runs to 16 residues. For the CDR3, the DNA is TGTGCCAGCAGTGGATATAGCGGGGGGGCCCAAGAGACCCAGTACTTC. This translates into CASSGYSGGAQETQYF.

This clonotype was counted a few times. The chain employs TRBV20-1 and TRBJ2-7; D perhaps matches TRBD2 (7 bases). V was shortened by 0 bases and J by 3 bases, with 15 bases between the two germline ends. The CDR3 extends over 15 amino acids. The germline gives CDR1 DFQATT, CDR2 SNEGSKA (reference sequence). The chain's CDR3 is CSARDGGPRGYEQYF. The DNA of the CDR3 is TGCAGTGCTAGAGACGGGGGGCCACGGGGCTACGAGCAGTACTTC.

This clonotype was recorded a few times. The J gene is TRBJ1-4, the V gene TRBV27; D is uncertain. CDR3 length equals 13 residues. Between the trimmed V and J ends, which lost 5 bases and 7 bases, there was a span of 11 bases. Germline CDR1 reads MNHEY; CDR2 reads SMNVEV (reference sequence). CDR3 amino acids: CASSPRTVEKLFF. The CDR3, as DNA: TGTGCCAGCAGTCCCCGGACGGTTGAAAAACTGTTTTTT.

The V and J genes are TRBV20-1 and TRBJ1-2; TRBD1 is a possible D gene (5 bases). The CDR3 consists of 12 residues. Germline-derived CDR1 and CDR2 are DFQATT and SNEGSKA (reference sequence). The germline V and J ends were trimmed by 6 bases and 7 bases, with 15 bases remaining between them. The chain's CDR3 is CSAPGEGFGYTF. CDR3 sequence (DNA): TGCAGTGCCCCTGGGGAGGGGTTTGGCTACACCTTC.

The genes are TRBV24-1 and TRBJ1-1, with D perhaps matching TRBD1 (5 bases). Per germline, CDR1 KGHDR and CDR2 SFDVKD. This CDR3 has 15 amino acids. Trimming took 4 bases from V and 7 from J, leaving 18 bases between them. The CDR3 coding sequence is TGTGCCACCAGTGACGCGGGACGGCCGTCCGGTGAAGCTTTCTTT. Protein sequence: CATSDAGRPSGEAFF.

The chain has TRBV28 and TRBJ1-4; D unresolved. This CDR3 spans 13 amino acids. Germline-derived CDR1 and CDR2 are MDHEN and SYDVKM. With 3 bases removed from V and 4 bases from J, the gap between germline ends came to 6 bases. The CDR3 loop reads CASSFDVNEKLFF. CDR3 in DNA: TGTGCCAGCAGTTTCGACGTTAATGAAAAACTGTTTTTT.

This chain uses TRBV6-5 with TRBJ1-2, with a tentative D call TRBD1 (5 bases). CDR1 and CDR2 (germline): MNHEY, SVGAGI. Trimming shortened V by 0 bases and J by 2 bases, and 13 bases separated the two germline ends. The CDR3 has 16 amino acids. The CDR3 bases are TGTGCCAGCAGTTACTCATCCAGGGTAGGAAACTATGGCTACACCTTC. Amino acid sequence: CASSYSSRVGNYGYTF.

The rearrangement joins TRBV5-4 to TRBJ2-5, with a tentative D call TRBD2 (6 bases). This CDR3 is built from 14 residues. Germline loops: CDR1 SGHNT, CDR2 YYREEE (reference sequence). The V and J ends lost 4 bases and 4 bases respectively, with 14 bases between them. In nucleotides, the CDR3 is TGTGCCAGCAGCCCGGCGGGATATAGAGAGACCCAGTACTTC. Amino acid sequence: CASSPAGYRETQYF.

This clonotype was counted between two and nine times. J is TRBJ2-4 and V is TRBV19, with D possibly TRBD1 on 5 matching bases. V lost 5 bases and J lost 10, with 9 bases in between. Germline CDR1 and CDR2: LNHDA and SQIVND (reference sequence). The CDR3 has 11 amino acids. For the CDR3, the DNA is TGTGCCAGTAGTGTGGGGCCGATTCAGTACTTC. It yields the protein CASSVGPIQYF.

V is TRBV7-9 and J is TRBJ2-3, with 8 bases fitting TRBD2. V dropped 2 bases and J dropped 2; count of bases not matched to a gene: 12. This CDR3 contains 18 residues. Germline V CDR1 and CDR2: SEHNR, FQNEAQ (reference sequence). CDR3: CASSLLAAPGRATDTQYF. As DNA, the CDR3 is TGTGCCAGCAGCTTACTCGCTGCCCCCGGGAGGGCCACAGATACGCAGTATTTT. Full variable domain (missing parts from reference TRBV7-9 and TRBJ2-3): DTGVSQNPRHKITKRGQNVTFRCDPISEHNRLYWYRQTLGQGPEFLTYFQNEAQLEKSRLLSDRFSAERPKGSFSTLEIQRTEQGDSAMYLCASSLLAAPGRATDTQYFGPGTRLTVL.

The rearrangement joins TRBV7-2 to TRBJ1-4; D might be TRBD1 (6 bases). The germline V and J ends were trimmed by 4 bases and 7 bases, with 16 bases remaining between them. The CDR3 runs 15 residues. Germline CDR1 reads SGHTA; CDR2 reads FQGNSA. The CDR3 sequence is CASSSPGGTSEKLFF. CDR3 sequence (DNA): TGTGCCAGCAGCTCCCCTGGAGGGACAAGTGAAAAACTGTTTTTT. The variable domain in full, completed from reference TRBV7-2 and TRBJ1-4, reads GAGVSQSPSNKVTEKGKDVELRCDPISGHTALYWYRQSLGQGLEFLIYFQGNSAPDKSGLPSDRFSAERTGGSVSTLTIQRTQQEDSAVYLCASSSPGGTSEKLFFGSGTQLSVL.

This sequence joins TRBV25-1 and TRBJ1-2; possibly TRBD1 for D (5 bases). The CDR3 totals 14 residues. V was pared by 0 bases and J by 5 bases, with 10 bases between. Germline V gives CDR1 MGHDK, CDR2 SYGVNS. The CDR3 region is CASSEYSQGYGYTF. Here the CDR3 DNA reads TGTGCCAGCAGTGAATATAGCCAGGGATATGGCTACACCTTC.

This clonotype was seen a handful of times. The J gene is TRBJ2-7, the V gene TRBV20-1; 10 nucleotides line up with TRBD1. Per germline, CDR1 DFQATT and CDR2 SNEGSKA (reference sequence). This CDR3 is 14 amino acids long. V gave up 3 bases and J gave up 2 bases; unmatched junction bases: 4. This CDR3 reads CSASGTGDPYEQYF. The DNA for the CDR3 is TGCAGTGCTAGCGGGACAGGGGACCCCTACGAGCAGTACTTC.

This clonotype was seen more than once but under ten times. Germline is not matched at one junction end, which may reflect a read error. The chain couples TRBV5-1 to TRBJ1-1; TRBD1 aligns across 9 bases. Germline CDR1 SGHRS, CDR2 YFSETQ. The length of the CDR3 is 15 residues. The CDR3 loop is CASFGGTGSNPEAFF. The CDR3 bases are TGCGCCAGTTTTGGGGGGACAGGGTCGAACCCTGAAGCTTTCTTT. The full variable domain, its missing parts supplied by reference TRBV5-1 and TRBJ1-1, is KAGVTQTPRYLIKTRGQQVTLSCSPISGHRSVSWYQQTPGQGLQFLFEYFSETQRNKGNFPGRFSGRQFSNSRSEMNVSTLELGDSALYLCASFGGTGSNPEAFFGQGTRLTVV.

The rearrangement joins TRBV7-4 to TRBJ1-5, with D perhaps TRBD1 (5 bases). The germline V gene has CDR1 SGHVT and CDR2 SQSDAQ. The CDR3 covers 14 residues. V gave up 2 bases and J gave up 2 bases, with 7 bases separating them. Written as DNA, the CDR3 is TGTGCCAGCAGCTTATTGGGGGGCAATCAGCCCCAGCATTTT. Its translation is CASSLLGGNQPQHF. Drawing the rest from reference TRBV7-4 and TRBJ1-5, the complete variable domain is GAGVSQSPRYKVAKRGRDVALRCDSISGHVTLYWYRQTLGQGSEVLTYSQSDAQRDKSGRPSGRFSAERPERSVSTLKIQRTEQGDSAVYLCASSLLGGNQPQHFGDGTRLSIL.

This clonotype appeared a few times. DNA for the CDR3: TGTGCCAGCAGTTCCTCGTGGACTAGCGGGAGCGCCGGGGAGCTGTTTTTT. Its translation is CASSSSWTSGSAGELFF. The V and J genes are TRBV6-5 and TRBJ2-2; 13 nucleotides align to TRBD2. CDR1 and CDR2 (germline): MNHEY, SVGAGI. The V gene end was trimmed by 4 bases and the J gene end by 6 bases; junction bases not matched to a gene: 8. The CDR3 runs 17 residues.

CDR3 in amino acids: CASRKVGSSSYEQYF. The CDR3 region has the DNA TGTGCCAGCAGAAAAGTAGGCAGTAGCTCCTACGAGCAGTACTTC. The chain has TRBV7-9 and TRBJ2-7; D not resolved. The CDR3 runs to 15 residues. Trimming took 6 bases from V and 0 from J, leaving 15 bases between them. Germline loops: CDR1 SEHNR, CDR2 FQNEAQ (reference sequence).

This chain links TRBV7-9 with TRBJ2-5; 7 bases map to TRBD1. Germline V gene lookup returns CDR1 SEHNR and CDR2 FQNEAQ (reference sequence). J gave up 13 bases and V 1 base, and 12 bases lay outside the gene matches. CDR3 length: 14 residues. CDR3 amino acids: CASSLGTGRALTYF. The CDR3, as DNA: TGTGCCAGCAGCTTAGGGACAGGAAGGGCGCTTACGTACTTC.

The chain joins TRBV30 to TRBJ1-2; TRBD1 might be the D (6 bases). The CDR3 loop spans 11 amino acids. Looked up from germline, CDR1 is GTSNPN and CDR2 is SVGIG (reference sequence). Trimming removed 0 bases at V and 10 bases at J, with 9 bases between. The DNA for the CDR3 is TGTGCCTGGAGTGTACGACAGGCCTACACCTTC. It encodes CAWSVRQAYTF. Based on the CDR3 plus reference TRBV30 and TRBJ1-2, the full variable domain is SQTIHQWPATLVQPVGSPLSLECTVEGTSNPNLYWYRQAAGRGLQLLFYSVGIGQISSEVPQNLSASRPQDRQFILSSKKLLLSDSGFYLCAWSVRQAYTFGSGTRLTVV.

This clonotype is medium-sized by share. V usage is TRBV6-1 and J usage is TRBJ1-2; D remains ambiguous. Trimming cost V 4 bases and J 2 bases, with 8 bases left between them. The CDR3 covers 13 residues. Germline V gene lookup returns CDR1 MNHNS and CDR2 SASEGT. The CDR3: CASSVNSNYGYTF. CDR3 sequence (DNA): TGTGCCAGCAGTGTTAACAGCAACTATGGCTACACCTTC.